The rows below give T cell receptor beta chains drawn from one sample of a study of T cell changes during pregnancy in multiple sclerosis. TCRdb keeps only in-frame clones here, not all; method: immunoSEQ multiplex PCR. The repertoire holds roughly 110,000 clones, with around 90% as singletons. The specimen was peripheral blood, collected after pregnancy. The receptors were sampled from a female donor with multiple sclerosis, enrolled in a pregnancy study. The CDR3 runs from the conserved cysteine through the conserved F or W. Each record gives: J gene, V gene, clone size, D gene, CDR3 protein, CDR3 DNA. The D gene is left open where the match is weak. A clone size is listed for some rows: how often the clone was seen (once, few, many), or a class if it is expanded.

J: TRBJ1-1
V: TRBV27
size: NA
D: NA
CDR3: CASSYATYGEAFF
DNA: TGTGCCAGCAGTTATGCGACATACGGTGAAGCTTTCTTT

J: TRBJ2-2
V: TRBV18
size: NA
D: TRBD2
CDR3: CASSPTSGRGTGELFF
DNA: TGTGCCAGCTCCCCTACTAGCGGGAGAGGCACCGGGGAGCTGTTTTTT

J: TRBJ1-2
V: TRBV29-1
size: once
D: TRBD1
CDR3: CSVEDRGYGYTF
DNA: TGCAGCGTTGAGGACAGGGGCTATGGCTACACCTTC

J: TRBJ2-7
V: TRBV7-6
size: once
D: NA
CDR3: CASSLAAAARLSYEQYF
DNA: TGTGCCAGCAGCTTAGCGGCGGCGGCCCGATTGTCCTACGAGCAGTACTTC

J: TRBJ2-7
V: TRBV25-1
size: NA
D: TRBD1
CDR3: CASSRTGSYEQYF
DNA: TGTGCCAGCAGTCGGACAGGTTCCTACGAGCAGTACTTC

J: TRBJ1-3
V: TRBV29-1
size: NA
D: NA
CDR3: CSVDATGSGNTIYF
DNA: TGCAGCGTTGATGCTACAGGGAGTGGAAACACCATATATTTT

J: TRBJ1-1
V: TRBV5-1
size: NA
D: NA
CDR3: CASRGDVLTTEAFF
DNA: TGCGCCAGCAGGGGAGACGTCCTGACCACTGAAGCTTTCTTT

J: TRBJ2-7
V: TRBV6-5
size: once
D: NA
CDR3: CASSYSGDEQYF
DNA: TGTGCCAGCAGTTACTCCGGGGACGAGCAGTACTTC

J: TRBJ2-2
V: TRBV6-1
size: NA
D: NA
CDR3: CAIGGQSNTGELFF
DNA: TGTGCCATCGGGGGACAGTCGAACACCGGGGAGCTGTTTTTT

J: TRBJ1-1
V: TRBV19
size: NA
D: NA
CDR3: CASSNTLQGEAFF
DNA: TGTGCCAGTAGTAATACCCTCCAGGGTGAAGCTTTCTTT

J: TRBJ2-5
V: TRBV27
size: once
D: TRBD2
CDR3: CASSSTSGGSLQETQYF
DNA: TGTGCCAGCAGCTCGACTAGCGGGGGGTCCCTCCAAGAGACCCAGTACTTC

J: TRBJ2-7
V: TRBV27
size: NA
D: NA
CDR3: CASSPQGPGEQYF
DNA: TGTGCCAGCAGTCCACAGGGTCCAGGCGAGCAGTACTTC

J: TRBJ1-1
V: TRBV30
size: NA
D: TRBD1
CDR3: CAGTQGADTEAFF
DNA: TGTGCCGGGACCCAGGGGGCTGACACTGAAGCTTTCTTT

J: TRBJ2-1
V: TRBV6-5
size: once
D: NA
CDR3: CASTPRESYNEQFF
DNA: TGTGCCAGCACCCCCCGGGAGTCCTACAATGAGCAGTTCTTC

J: TRBJ1-2
V: TRBV5-1
size: NA
D: TRBD1
CDR3: CASSELQGVGYGYTF
DNA: TGCGCCAGCAGCGAATTACAGGGGGTAGGCTATGGCTACACCTTC

J: TRBJ1-1
V: TRBV19
size: NA
D: TRBD1
CDR3: CASSIVQGAGTEAFF
DNA: TGTGCCAGTAGTATAGTACAGGGGGCTGGGACTGAAGCTTTCTTT

J: TRBJ2-3
V: TRBV11-2
size: NA
D: NA
CDR3: CASSEFTGGVGTQYF
DNA: TGTGCCAGCAGCGAATTCACAGGGGGGGTGGGTACGCAGTATTTT

J: TRBJ2-5
V: TRBV5-1
size: once
D: NA
CDR3: CASSIGQMYQETQYF
DNA: TGCGCCAGCAGCATTGGACAGATGTACCAAGAGACCCAGTACTTC

J: TRBJ2-7
V: TRBV2
size: NA
D: NA
CDR3: CASSGSRRSTYEQYF
DNA: TGTGCCAGCAGTGGGTCCCGCAGGTCCACCTACGAGCAGTACTTC

J: TRBJ1-2
V: TRBV5-4
size: NA
D: TRBD1
CDR3: CVTGSGYGYTF
DNA: TGTGTGACAGGGTCGGGCTATGGCTACACCTTC

J: TRBJ2-1
V: TRBV5-1
size: NA
D: TRBD1
CDR3: CASSWRTGDSYNEQFF
DNA: TGCGCCAGCAGCTGGAGAACAGGGGATTCGTACAATGAGCAGTTCTTC

J: TRBJ2-7
V: TRBV10-3
size: NA
D: NA
CDR3: CAISSEYEQYF
DNA: TGTGCCATCAGCTCTGAGTACGAGCAGTACTTC

J: TRBJ2-5
V: TRBV5-1
size: NA
D: NA
CDR3: CASSFGRGRGETQYF
DNA: TGCGCCAGCAGCTTTGGAAGGGGCAGGGGAGAGACCCAGTACTTC

J: TRBJ2-1
V: TRBV7-2
size: NA
D: TRBD2
CDR3: CASSLSTSGGAYNEQFF
DNA: TGTGCCAGCAGCTTATCTACAAGCGGGGGGGCCTACAATGAGCAGTTCTTC

J: TRBJ2-1
V: TRBV2
size: NA
D: TRBD2
CDR3: CASSERGGSYNEQFF
DNA: TGTGCCAGCAGTGAGCGGGGGGGCTCCTACAATGAGCAGTTCTTC

J: TRBJ1-2
V: TRBV4-1
size: once
D: TRBD1
CDR3: CASSQGQGVGYGYTF
DNA: TGCGCCAGCAGCCAAGGACAGGGGGTAGGGTATGGCTACACCTTC